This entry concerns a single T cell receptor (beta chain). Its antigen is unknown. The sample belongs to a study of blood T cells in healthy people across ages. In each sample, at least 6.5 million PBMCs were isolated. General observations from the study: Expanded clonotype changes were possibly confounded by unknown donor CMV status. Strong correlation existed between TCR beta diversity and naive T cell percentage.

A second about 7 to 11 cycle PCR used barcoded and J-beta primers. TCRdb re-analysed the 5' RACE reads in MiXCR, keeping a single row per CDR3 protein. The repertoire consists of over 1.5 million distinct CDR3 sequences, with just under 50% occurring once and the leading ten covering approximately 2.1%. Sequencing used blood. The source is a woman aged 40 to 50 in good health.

The CDR3 region is CASSWRRQGSDEQYF. The CDR3 DNA reads TGTGCCAGCAGCTGGCGCCGGCAGGGATCCGACGAGCAGTACTTC. The chain employs TRBV6-2 or TRBV6-3 and TRBJ2-7; D is perhaps TRBD1 (5 bases). CDR3 length equals 15 residues. Germline values: CDR1 MNHEY, CDR2 SVGEGT. V was shortened by 6 bases and J by 5 bases, with 20 bases between the two germline ends.